Presented here are 4 T cell receptor beta chains from one specimen sequenced in a study of T-cell memory formation after mild COVID-19. TCRdb passed the 5' RACE reads through MiXCR, listing each CDR3 protein once. This table holds under 300,000 distinct CDR3 sequences, about a sixth found once. The sequenced sample was PBMCs or a T cell subset sorted from them (not recorded which). The receptors derive from a man younger than 30 who had mild COVID-19 (a few samples of this study predate the infection). Cell type and time point are not known.

This clonotype has a handful of counts. The CDR3 protein is CATADGFSYEQYV. In DNA, the CDR3 is TGTGCCACCGCAGACGGATTCTCCTACGAGCAGTACGTC. The V gene is TRBV10-3, the J gene TRBJ2-7; no reliable D call. The V and J ends lost 10 bases and 0 bases respectively, with 13 bases between them. The CDR3 has 13 residues. From germline, CDR1 is ENHRY and CDR2 SYGVKD.

V and J are TRBV15 and TRBJ2-1; D is perhaps TRBD1 or TRBD2 (5 bases each). Germline CDR1 and CDR2: LNHNV and YYDKDF (reference sequence). Trimming shortened V by 3 bases and J by 4 bases, and 13 bases separated the two germline ends. The CDR3 sequence is 15 residues long. In DNA form, the CDR3 reads TGTGCCACCAGCAGGTGGGGGACCCTTTACAATGAGCAGTTCTTC. It is translated as CATSRWGTLYNEQFF.

The J gene is TRBJ2-7, the V gene TRBV12-3 or TRBV12-4; 10 bases line up with TRBD1. Unmatched junction bases numbered 7, after V lost 3 bases and J lost 5 bases. The CDR3 is 15 residues long. DNA of the CDR3: TGTGCCAGCAGTTTCTGGGGACAGGGGACTCACGAGCAGTACTTC. This gives the protein CASSFWGQGTHEQYF.

V and J are TRBV20-1 and TRBJ1-1; no firm D call. This CDR3 region has 14 residues. V lost 0 bases to trimming and J lost 3 bases, with 11 bases between them. Germline-derived CDR1 and CDR2 are DFQATT and SNEGSKA (reference sequence). CDR3 DNA sequence: TGCAGTGCTAGAGACCCGGGGTCGGACACTGAAGCTTTCTTT. It is translated as CSARDPGSDTEAFF.